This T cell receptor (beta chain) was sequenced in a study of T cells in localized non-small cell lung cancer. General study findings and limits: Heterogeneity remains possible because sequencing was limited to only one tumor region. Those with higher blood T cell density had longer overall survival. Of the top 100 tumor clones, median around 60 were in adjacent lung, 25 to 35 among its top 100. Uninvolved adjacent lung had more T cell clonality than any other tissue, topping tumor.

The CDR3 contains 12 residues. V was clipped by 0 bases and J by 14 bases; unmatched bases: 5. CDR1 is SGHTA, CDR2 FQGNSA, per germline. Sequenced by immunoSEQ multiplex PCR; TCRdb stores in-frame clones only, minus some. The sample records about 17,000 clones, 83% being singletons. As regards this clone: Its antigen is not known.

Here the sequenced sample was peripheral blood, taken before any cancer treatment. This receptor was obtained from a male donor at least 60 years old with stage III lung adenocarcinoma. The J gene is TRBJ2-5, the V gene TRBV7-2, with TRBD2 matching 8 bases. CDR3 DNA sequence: TGTGCCAGCAGCTTAGCGGTCGGGGGGGCCTACTTC. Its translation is CASSLAVGGAYF.